This T cell receptor (beta chain) was recorded in a study of blood T cell repertoires in COVID-19. Study details: COVID-19 samples, acute and convalescent, were from the United States, Italy and Spain. T cells, B-cell-depleted T cells, or PBMCs provided the cDNA or gDNA that served as material.

Original processing notes: Using reference gene primer amplification, nucleated cell counts were estimated. TCRdb's copy holds only in-frame clones and misses some; the assay was immunoSEQ multiplex PCR. V, J and clone size were drawn from that table, and D and trimming were deduced from the DNA. This sample has hundreds of thousands of clones, with 82% found just once. The CDR3 has 11 amino acids. Germline V CDR1 and CDR2: LGHDT, YNNKEL (reference sequence). The sample holds a few counts of this clone. At one boundary the junction diverges from the germline segment, which might be a read error. The receptor comes from a woman older than 75 with acute or convalescent COVID-19. The rearrangement uses TRBV3-1 (or the pseudogene TRBV3-2) and TRBJ1-2; D is ambiguous. The sequencing input was peripheral blood. CDR3 loop: CASTQPSGYTF. The DNA for the CDR3 is TGTGCCAGCACCCAACCCTCTGGCTACACCTTC.